The 23 T cell receptor beta chains below were found in one sample sequenced in a study of blood T cell repertoires in COVID-19. Data came from immunoSEQ multiplex PCR; TCRdb stores just in-frame clones and leaves some out. The sample consists of about 170,000 clones, roughly 86% of them appearing once. Source material: peripheral blood. These receptors were collected from a man aged 45-65 years with active or convalescent COVID-19.

The chain combines TRBV19 with TRBJ2-3, with a possible D match to TRBD2 (5 bases). The CDR3 contains 15 residues. Trimming pared 3 bases from V and 5 bases from J, leaving 15 bases between. The germline V gene has CDR1 LNHDA and CDR2 SQIVND (reference sequence). The chain's CDR3 is CASSISTGIRDTQYF. CDR3 in DNA: TGTGCCAGTAGTATCTCGACGGGGATAAGAGATACGCAGTATTTT.

Written as DNA, the CDR3 is TGTGCCAGCAGCTTCAGACCCGGGACAGGAAACTACGAGCAGTACTTC. Translation gives CASSFRPGTGNYEQYF. V gene TRBV6-2 or TRBV6-3 combines with J gene TRBJ2-7; 8 bases fit TRBD1. V lost 6 bases, J lost 3 bases, and 13 bases stayed unmatched. Germline V gene data show CDR1 as MNHEY and CDR2 as SVGEGT. This CDR3 has 16 residues.

V gene TRBV5-1 combines with J gene TRBJ1-6, with 8 bases that match TRBD1. CDR3 length: 16 residues. V was pared by 4 bases and J by 6 bases, with 9 bases of the junction left unmatched. Germline CDR1 SGHRS, CDR2 YFSETQ. The CDR3 spells CASSRERTGFNSPLHF. DNA for the CDR3: TGCGCCAGCAGCCGAGAGCGGACAGGGTTTAATTCACCCCTCCACTTT.

This sequence joins TRBV11-3 and TRBJ1-2; TRBD1 matches at 9 bases. The CDR3 loop spans 14 amino acids. Germline assignment: CDR1 SGHNT and CDR2 YENEEA. Trimming at V came to 4 bases and at J to 2 bases, leaving 2 bases not matched to a gene. DNA for the CDR3: TGTGCCAGCAGCTCCGGGACAGGGAACTATGGCTACACCTTC. Protein: CASSSGTGNYGYTF.

This clone occurred once. The V call is TRBV6-5, the J call TRBJ1-6; 7 nucleotides match TRBD1. CDR3 size: 13 residues. Germline V CDR1 and CDR2: MNHEY, SVGAGI. Trimming cost V 9 bases and J 6 bases; bases outside gene matches: 5. CDR3 sequence reads: CASKDRPNSPLHF. The DNA for the CDR3 is TGTGCCAGTAAGGACAGGCCTAATTCACCCCTCCACTTT.

The chain combines TRBV5-1 with TRBJ2-5; tentatively, D is TRBD2 (5 bases). This CDR3 comprises 15 residues. The germline V and J ends were trimmed by 2 bases and 3 bases, with 14 bases remaining between them. Germline CDR1 reads SGHRS; CDR2 reads YFSETQ. CDR3 bases: TGCGCCAGCAGCTTCGGTCTGGGAGTGGAAGAGACCCAGTACTTC. This translates into CASSFGLGVEETQYF.

The J gene is TRBJ2-1, the V gene TRBV7-6; 8 bases match TRBD2. V was clipped by 4 bases and J by 6 bases; unmatched bases: 11. This CDR3 spans 16 amino acids. The germline V gene encodes CDR1 SGHVS and CDR2 FNYEAQ. The CDR3 bases are TGTGCCAGCAGCTCCAGGGGACTAGTCCGCTTCAATGAGCAGTTCTTC. This sequence encodes CASSSRGLVRFNEQFF.

J is TRBJ1-2 and V is TRBV5-4, with 8 bases aligning to TRBD1. V gave up 0 bases and J gave up 8 bases; unmatched junction bases: 6. This CDR3 comprises 14 residues. Germline CDR1 SGHNT, CDR2 YYREEE (reference sequence). The CDR3 DNA sequence: TGTGCCAGCAGCTTGGTACTGGGACAGGAGGGCTACACCTTC. Protein product: CASSLVLGQEGYTF.

The table lists this clone with a count of one. This rearrangement joins TRBV6-6 to TRBJ2-1; weak D call: TRBD1 (5 bases). The germline V and J ends were trimmed by 10 bases and 5 bases, with 21 bases remaining between them. The germline CDR1 and CDR2 sequences are MNHNY and SVGAGI (reference sequence). The CDR3 is 15 residues long. CDR3 sequence reads: CATTLAGPRNNEQFF. The CDR3 nucleotides are TGTGCCACCACCCTGGCAGGGCCGAGAAACAATGAGCAGTTCTTC.

V usage is TRBV6-2 or TRBV6-3 and J usage is TRBJ1-5; maybe TRBD1 (6 bases). V was trimmed by 6 bases and J by 0 bases, leaving 18 bases between them. The CDR3 covers 17 residues. CDR1 MNHEY and CDR2 SVGEGT come from the germline V gene. The CDR3 DNA is TGTGCCAGCAGCAAGATTACAAACAGGGCTAGCAATCAGCCCCAGCATTTT. As protein: CASSKITNRASNQPQHF.

The V gene is TRBV6-1, the J gene TRBJ2-1, with a tentative D call TRBD1 (5 bases). From germline, CDR1 is MNHNS and CDR2 SASEGT. With 0 bases removed from V and 1 base from J, the gap between germline ends came to 10 bases. The CDR3 has 16 amino acids. The CDR3 region has the DNA TGTGCCAGCAGTGAAGCGCACACAGGATCCTACAATGAGCAGTTCTTC. Translating it yields CASSEAHTGSYNEQFF.

The table lists this clone with a few counts. This sequence joins TRBV5-4 and TRBJ1-6; 8 bases match TRBD1. The CDR3 length is 16 residues. Germline CDR1 SGHNT, CDR2 YYREEE (reference sequence). V was clipped by 4 bases and J by 8 bases; unmatched bases: 11. The CDR3 DNA reads as TGTGCCAGCAGCCTGAATCGACAGGGGCGAGATTCACCCCTCCACTTT. Protein product: CASSLNRQGRDSPLHF.

The V call is TRBV29-1, the J call TRBJ2-5; possible D gene TRBD1, 5 bases. The CDR3 is 11 amino acids. The germline CDR1 and CDR2 sequences are SQVTM and ANQGSEA. Trimming shortened V by 4 bases and J by 2 bases, and 5 bases separated the two germline ends. In DNA form, the CDR3 reads TGCAGCGTTGGACAGCAAGAGACCCAGTACTTC. It specifies CSVGQQETQYF.

This clone was seen a single time. The J gene is TRBJ2-5, the V gene TRBV13, with TRBD2 identical over 7 bases. The CDR3 is 15 residues long. CDR1 is PRHDT, CDR2 FYEKMQ, per germline (reference sequence). V shed 5 bases and J 2 bases; nucleotides not matched to a gene: 8. CDR3 nucleotides: TGTGCCAGCAGCACCCGAGCGGGACTTCAAGAGACCCAGTACTTC. Translation: CASSTRAGLQETQYF.

This clone was detected only once. This rearrangement joins TRBV19 to TRBJ1-2; no clear D gene. V was cut by 6 bases and J by 0 bases, with 11 bases left in between. Germline V lookup: CDR1 LNHDA, CDR2 SQIVND (reference sequence). The CDR3 sequence is 14 residues long. As DNA, the CDR3 is TGTGCCAGTAGATCGCAACGGGCTAACTATGGCTACACCTTC. It codes for CASRSQRANYGYTF.

The rearrangement uses TRBV7-3 and TRBJ2-5, with 9 bases fitting TRBD2. V was pared by 4 bases and J by 5 bases, with 8 bases of the junction left unmatched. CDR3 length equals 15 residues. CDR1 is SGHTA, CDR2 FQGTGA, per germline. The CDR3 sequence is CASSSGTSKAETQYF. The CDR3 coding sequence is TGTGCCAGCAGCTCCGGGACTAGCAAAGCGGAGACCCAGTACTTC.

The J gene is TRBJ1-1, the V gene TRBV11-3; possible D gene TRBD1, 5 bases. This CDR3 contains 12 residues. Germline V lookup: CDR1 SGHNT, CDR2 YENEEA. V lost 8 bases and J lost 4, with 11 bases in between. CDR3 coding DNA: TGTGCCAGCCGTGGGCAGGGCACTGAAGCTTTCTTT. It translates to CASRGQGTEAFF. Using reference TRBV11-3 and TRBJ1-1 for the parts outside the CDR3, the full variable domain is EAGVVQSPRYKIIEKKQPVAFWCNPISGHNTLYWYLQNLGQGPELLIRYENEEAVDDSQLPKDRFSAERLKGVDSTLKIQPAELGDSAVYLCASRGQGTEAFFGQGTRLTVV.

This chain uses TRBV19 with TRBJ2-5; D may be TRBD2 (6 bases). Germline CDR1 and CDR2: LNHDA and SQIVND (reference sequence). Trimming shortened V by 6 bases and J by 1 base, and 15 bases separated the two germline ends. This CDR3 is built from 15 residues. The CDR3 sequence is CASRPNRDFQETQYF. In DNA form, the CDR3 reads TGTGCCAGTAGACCCAATCGGGACTTCCAAGAGACCCAGTACTTC.

V is TRBV24-1 and J is TRBJ2-3; the D gene is possibly TRBD1 (6 bases). Per the germline V gene, CDR1 is KGHDR and CDR2 is SFDVKD. V shed 5 bases and J shed 0 bases, with 17 bases lying between them. The CDR3 contains 17 residues. CDR3 coding DNA: TGTGCCACCAGTGCCTCCCTGGGACACCGGAGCACAGATACGCAGTATTTT. This encodes CATSASLGHRSTDTQYF.

The chain uses TRBV9 and TRBJ1-3; D may be TRBD1 (6 bases). This CDR3 has 13 amino acids. From germline, CDR1 is SGDLS and CDR2 YYNGEE. The ends were cut back, 3 bases at V and 7 bases at J, with 11 bases in the middle. CDR3: CASSERTENTIYF. The CDR3 DNA follows: TGTGCCAGCAGCGAGAGGACAGAGAACACCATATATTTT.

The chain carries TRBV7-9 and TRBJ1-6, with TRBD1 identical over 10 bases. Per the germline V gene, CDR1 is SEHNR and CDR2 is FQNEAQ (reference sequence). This CDR3 comprises 14 residues. With 5 bases clipped from V and 9 bases from J, the junction kept 4 bases outside the gene matches. The CDR3, as DNA: TGTGCCAGCAGCGGGGGACAGGGGTTTTCACCCCTCCACTTT. It is translated as CASSGGQGFSPLHF.

This clone has only one observation. The rearrangement uses TRBV9 and TRBJ2-1; 9 bases map to TRBD2. V was clipped by 0 bases and J by 7 bases; unmatched bases: 5. The CDR3 is made up of 15 amino acids. From germline, CDR1 is SGDLS and CDR2 YYNGEE. CDR3 nucleotide sequence: TGTGCCAGCAGCGTAGAGTTAGCGGGGGTTAATGAGCAGTTCTTC. Its protein is CASSVELAGVNEQFF.

V gene TRBV4-2 combines with J gene TRBJ1-2; 7 bases align to TRBD1. The CDR3 contains 16 residues. V trimming: 0 bases; J trimming: 1 base; junction bases outside the gene matches: 5. Germline V CDR1 and CDR2: LGHNA, YNFKEQ. CDR3 sequence reads: CASSQDLGQINYGYTF. The CDR3 DNA reads as TGTGCCAGCAGCCAAGATCTGGGACAGATTAACTATGGCTACACCTTC.